These 15 T cell receptor beta chains were all obtained from the same sample, sequenced in a study of blood T cell repertoires in COVID-19. TCRdb keeps only in-frame clones here, not all; method: immunoSEQ multiplex PCR. The table shows 250,000 to 300,000 clones, with roughly 91% occurring only once. Sequencing was performed on PBMCs or T cells enriched from blood (not recorded which). These receptors originate from a woman aged 40 to 50 with acute COVID-19.

V and J are TRBV4-2 and TRBJ1-5, with D perhaps TRBD1 (5 bases). Deletions cut 0 bases from V and 6 bases from J, with 9 bases between. This CDR3 has 14 amino acids. CDR1 LGHNA and CDR2 YNFKEQ come from the germline V gene. The CDR3 nucleotides are TGTGCCAGCAGCCAAGATTTAAGGGGTCAGCCCCAGCATTTT. Translating it yields CASSQDLRGQPQHF.

The chain is built from TRBV7-3 and TRBJ1-1, with D perhaps TRBD1 (6 bases). Germline CDR1 and CDR2: SGHTA and FQGTGA. CDR3 length: 15 amino acids. V was shortened by 3 bases and J by 3 bases, with 14 bases between the two germline ends. The CDR3 is CASSFTGFQDTEAFF. As DNA, the CDR3 is TGTGCCAGCAGCTTCACAGGGTTTCAGGACACTGAAGCTTTCTTT.

The J gene is TRBJ2-5, the V gene TRBV7-3; possible D gene TRBD2, 5 bases. V gave up 6 bases and J gave up 4 bases, with 12 bases separating them. This CDR3 spans 13 amino acids. CDR1 is SGHTA, CDR2 FQGTGA, per germline. CDR3 in amino acids: CASSSGIAETQYF. The CDR3 nucleotides read TGTGCCAGCAGTTCCGGGATTGCAGAGACCCAGTACTTC.

The V gene is TRBV7-2, the J gene TRBJ2-1; D may be TRBD1 (5 bases). This CDR3 has 13 amino acids. V was pared by 5 bases and J by 8 bases, with 13 bases between. The V gene's germline CDR1 is SGHTA and CDR2 FQGNSA. CDR3 nucleotides: TGTGCCAGCAGCCCTCTCCAAGGGGATGAGCAGTTCTTC. Translation gives CASSPLQGDEQFF.

The chain has TRBV19 and TRBJ2-3; 12 bases map to TRBD2. From germline, CDR1 is LNHDA and CDR2 SQIVND (reference sequence). The CDR3 sequence is 17 residues long. Germline trimming cut 5 bases from V and 3 bases from J; bases unmatched to any gene: 9. CDR3 coding DNA: TGTGCCAGTAGTCCCTATACTACTAGCGGGAGGACAGATACGCAGTATTTT. Protein sequence: CASSPYTTSGRTDTQYF.

The V call is TRBV7-2, the J call TRBJ1-5; no clear D gene. Germline V CDR1 and CDR2: SGHTA, FQGNSA. Trimming left V 6 bases short and J 2 bases short, with 14 bases between. The CDR3 contains 15 residues. The CDR3 is CASSSRGGGNQPQHF. The CDR3 coding sequence is TGTGCCAGCAGTTCCCGTGGAGGCGGCAATCAGCCCCAGCATTTT.

J is TRBJ2-5 and V is TRBV7-3; 7 nucleotides agree with TRBD1. Trimming took 4 bases from V and 4 from J; bases not matched to a gene: 9. The CDR3 extends over 15 amino acids. Per the germline V gene, CDR1 is SGHTA and CDR2 is FQGTGA. This CDR3 is CASSYTTGVGETQYF. The CDR3 DNA sequence: TGTGCCAGCAGCTACACAACAGGGGTTGGAGAGACCCAGTACTTC.

This clone has only a few counts. The genes are TRBV27 and TRBJ1-5, with D unclear. Germline V gives CDR1 MNHEY, CDR2 SMNVEV (reference sequence). Trimming shortened V by 6 bases and J by 2 bases, and 11 bases separated the two germline ends. The CDR3 has 14 residues. The CDR3 DNA reads TGTGCCAGCAGCCCCTCAACAGGCAATCAGCCCCAGCATTTT. This sequence encodes CASSPSTGNQPQHF.

This chain joins TRBV19 and TRBJ1-4; 7 bases match TRBD1. CDR1 is LNHDA, CDR2 SQIVND, per germline (reference sequence). The CDR3 length is 16 residues. The V and J ends lost 6 bases and 4 bases, in that order; junction bases with no gene match: 11. Here the CDR3 reads CASRRDSLIFNEKLFF. CDR3 nucleotide sequence: TGTGCCAGTAGGAGGGACAGCCTTATTTTTAATGAAAAACTGTTTTTT.

The chain employs TRBV5-1 and TRBJ2-5; possible D gene TRBD1, 5 bases. V lost 4 bases to trimming and J lost 5 bases, with 15 bases between them. The CDR3 is 14 residues long. Germline V gene sequence: CDR1 SGHRS, CDR2 YFSETQ. CDR3 nucleotide sequence: TGCGCCAGCAGCGACACAGGATCCAGCGAGACCCAGTACTTC. Translated, it gives CASSDTGSSETQYF. Full variable domain (rest looked up from reference TRBV5-1 and TRBJ2-5): KAGVTQTPRYLIKTRGQQVTLSCSPISGHRSVSWYQQTPGQGLQFLFEYFSETQRNKGNFPGRFSGRQFSNSRSEMNVSTLELGDSALYLCASSDTGSSETQYFGPGTRLLVL.

The chain couples TRBV5-5 to TRBJ1-1; 7 positions agree with TRBD1. CDR1 is SGHKS, CDR2 YYEKEE, per germline (reference sequence). The CDR3 length is 15 residues. V trimming: 2 bases; J trimming: 1 base; junction bases outside the gene matches: 5. The CDR3: CASSFGGTANTEAFF. In DNA form, the CDR3 reads TGTGCCAGCAGCTTTGGTGGGACAGCGAACACTGAAGCTTTCTTT.

This clone has a single count. This chain joins TRBV19 and TRBJ1-3; TRBD1 agrees at 7 bases. The CDR3 spans 11 residues. With 3 bases clipped from V and 14 bases from J, the junction kept 4 bases outside the gene matches. CDR1 is LNHDA, CDR2 SQIVND, per germline (reference sequence). For the CDR3, the DNA is TGTGCCAGTAGTATTGGGACAGCCTTATATTTT. Its translation is CASSIGTALYF.

J is TRBJ2-7 and V is TRBV27, with D uncertain. The CDR3 covers 13 residues. Germline V CDR1 and CDR2: MNHEY, SMNVEV (reference sequence). Trimming left V 5 bases short and J 3 bases short, with 11 bases between. The CDR3 DNA follows: TGTGCCAGCAGTCTGAAATCAGGCTACGAGCAGTACTTC. Amino acid sequence: CASSLKSGYEQYF.

The chain carries TRBV11-2 and TRBJ2-1; 7 nucleotides line up with TRBD2. The germline V gene encodes CDR1 SGHAT and CDR2 FQNNGV. The CDR3 length is 13 residues. With 6 bases clipped from V and 6 bases from J, the junction kept 5 bases outside the gene matches. The CDR3 coding sequence is TGTGCCAGCAGTGTGCGGGAGATCAATGAGCAGTTCTTC. It codes for CASSVREINEQFF. Together with reference TRBV11-2 and TRBJ2-1, the CDR3 gives the full variable domain: EAGVAQSPRYKIIEKRQSVAFWCNPISGHATLYWYQQILGQGPKLLIQFQNNGVVDDSQLPKDRFSAERLKGVDSTLKIQPAKLEDSAVYLCASSVREINEQFFGPGTRLTVL.

The chain uses TRBV5-1 and TRBJ1-1; D not resolved. The CDR3 runs to 15 residues. Germline CDR1 is SGHRS and CDR2 is YFSETQ. V lost 4 bases to trimming and J lost 4 bases, with 17 bases between them. Written as DNA, the CDR3 is TGCGCCAGCAGCCTCCTCAAAACTCGAGGCACTGAAGCTTTCTTT. This translates into CASSLLKTRGTEAFF.